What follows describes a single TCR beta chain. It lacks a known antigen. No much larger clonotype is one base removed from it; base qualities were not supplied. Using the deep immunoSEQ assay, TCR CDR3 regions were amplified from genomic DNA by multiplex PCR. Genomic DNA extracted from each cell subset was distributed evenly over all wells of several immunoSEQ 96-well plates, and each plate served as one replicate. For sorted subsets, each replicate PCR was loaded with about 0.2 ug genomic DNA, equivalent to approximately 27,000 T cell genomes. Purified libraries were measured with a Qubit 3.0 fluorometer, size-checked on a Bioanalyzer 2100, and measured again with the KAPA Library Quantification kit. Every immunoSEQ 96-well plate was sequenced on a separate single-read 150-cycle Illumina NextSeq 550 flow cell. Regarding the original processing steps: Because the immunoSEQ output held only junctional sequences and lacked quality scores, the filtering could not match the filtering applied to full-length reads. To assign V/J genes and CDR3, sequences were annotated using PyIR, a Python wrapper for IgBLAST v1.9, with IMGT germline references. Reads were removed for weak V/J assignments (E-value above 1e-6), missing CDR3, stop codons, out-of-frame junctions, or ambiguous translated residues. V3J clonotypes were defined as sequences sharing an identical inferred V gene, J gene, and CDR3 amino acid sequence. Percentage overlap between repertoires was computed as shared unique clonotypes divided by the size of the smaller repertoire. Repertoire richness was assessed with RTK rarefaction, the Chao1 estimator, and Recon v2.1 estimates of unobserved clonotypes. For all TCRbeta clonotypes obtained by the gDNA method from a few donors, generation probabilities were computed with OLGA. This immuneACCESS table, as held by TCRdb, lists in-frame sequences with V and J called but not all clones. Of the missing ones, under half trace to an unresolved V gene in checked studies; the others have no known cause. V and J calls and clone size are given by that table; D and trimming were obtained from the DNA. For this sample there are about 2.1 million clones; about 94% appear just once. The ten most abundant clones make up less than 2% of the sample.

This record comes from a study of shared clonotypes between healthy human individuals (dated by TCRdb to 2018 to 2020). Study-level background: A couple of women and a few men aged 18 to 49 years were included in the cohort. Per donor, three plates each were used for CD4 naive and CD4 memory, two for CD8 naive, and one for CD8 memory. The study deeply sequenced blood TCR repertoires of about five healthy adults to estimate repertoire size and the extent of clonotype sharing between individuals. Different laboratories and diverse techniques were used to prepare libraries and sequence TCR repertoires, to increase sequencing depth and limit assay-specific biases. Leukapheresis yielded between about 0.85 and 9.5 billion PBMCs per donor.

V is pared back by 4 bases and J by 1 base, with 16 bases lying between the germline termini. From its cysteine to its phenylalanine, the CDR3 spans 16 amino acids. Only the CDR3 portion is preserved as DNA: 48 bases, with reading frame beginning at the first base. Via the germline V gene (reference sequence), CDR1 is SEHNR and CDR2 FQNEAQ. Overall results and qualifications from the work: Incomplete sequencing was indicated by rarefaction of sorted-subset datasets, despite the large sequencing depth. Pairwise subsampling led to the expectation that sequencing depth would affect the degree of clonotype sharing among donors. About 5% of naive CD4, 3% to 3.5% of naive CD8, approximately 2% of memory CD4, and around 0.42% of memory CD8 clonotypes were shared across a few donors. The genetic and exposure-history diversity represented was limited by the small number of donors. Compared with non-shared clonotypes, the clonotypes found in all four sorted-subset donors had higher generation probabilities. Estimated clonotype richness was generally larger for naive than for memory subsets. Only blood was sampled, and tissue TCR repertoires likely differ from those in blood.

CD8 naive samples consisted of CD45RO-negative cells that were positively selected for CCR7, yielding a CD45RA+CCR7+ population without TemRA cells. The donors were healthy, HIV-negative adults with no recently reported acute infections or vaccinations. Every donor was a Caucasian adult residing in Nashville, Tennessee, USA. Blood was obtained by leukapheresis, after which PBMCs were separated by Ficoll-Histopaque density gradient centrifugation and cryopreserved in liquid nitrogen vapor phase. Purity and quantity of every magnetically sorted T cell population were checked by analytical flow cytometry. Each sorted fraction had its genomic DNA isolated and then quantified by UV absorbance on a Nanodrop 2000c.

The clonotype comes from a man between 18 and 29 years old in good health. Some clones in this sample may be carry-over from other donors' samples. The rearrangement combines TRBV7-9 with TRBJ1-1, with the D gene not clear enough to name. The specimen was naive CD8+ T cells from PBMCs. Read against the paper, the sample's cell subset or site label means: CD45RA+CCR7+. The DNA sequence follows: TGTGCCAGCAGCTCAATAAAAGGGATCGGGAACACTGAAGCTTTCTTT. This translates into CASSSIKGIGNTEAFF.